These 6 T cell receptor beta chains share one sample of origin, sequenced in a study of blood T cell repertoires in COVID-19. Data came from immunoSEQ multiplex PCR; TCRdb stores just in-frame clones and leaves some out. The table lists about 250,000 clones, around nine tenths of them singletons. The sequenced sample consisted of peripheral blood. These receptor sequences come from a woman between 55 and 75 years old who had recovered from COVID-19.

The V gene is TRBV21-1, the J gene TRBJ2-7; the table's D call of TRBD1 was not tested on the DNA. TRBV21-1 is termed a pseudogene. The CDR3 extends over 12 amino acids. CDR3 DNA: TGTGCCAGCATGGGGCAGTCCCACGAGCAGTACTTC. Protein: CASMGQSHEQYF.

The V and J genes are TRBV5-4 and TRBJ1-3; D perhaps matches TRBD1 (5 bases). The germline CDR1 and CDR2 sequences are SGHNT and YYREEE (reference sequence). V lost 2 bases to trimming and J lost 2 bases, with 11 bases between them. The CDR3 consists of 15 residues. CDR3 residues: CASSFQGTPGNTIYF. CDR3 sequence (DNA): TGTGCCAGCAGCTTCCAGGGTACTCCTGGAAACACCATATATTTT. The entire variable domain, with the rest obtained from reference TRBV5-4 and TRBJ1-3, is as follows: ETGVTQSPTHLIKTRGQQVTLRCSSQSGHNTVSWYQQALGQGPQFIFQYYREEENGRGNFPPRFSGLQFPNYSSELNVNALELDDSALYLCASSFQGTPGNTIYFGEGSWLTVV.

CDR3 in DNA: TGTGCCAGCAGCGCGACTAGCGGTTACATCTACGAGCAGTACTTC. Encoded protein: CASSATSGYIYEQYF. V and J are TRBV14 and TRBJ2-7; 9 nucleotides agree with TRBD2. V shed 5 bases, J shed 3 bases, and the junction held 8 bases outside the gene matches. The germline CDR1 and CDR2 sequences are SGHDN and FVKESK. The CDR3 loop spans 15 amino acids.

This clone was seen a handful of times. The chain employs TRBV9 and TRBJ2-5; TRBD1 might be the D (5 bases). The CDR3 covers 14 residues. The V gene lost 3 bases and the J gene lost 2 bases, with 11 bases spanning the gap. Germline V lookup: CDR1 SGDLS, CDR2 YYNGEE. Here the CDR3 reads CASSATDSQETQYF. In DNA form, the CDR3 reads TGTGCCAGCAGCGCCACCGACAGTCAAGAGACCCAGTACTTC.

V and J are TRBV6-5 and TRBJ1-5, with D perhaps TRBD1 (5 bases). The CDR3 covers 15 residues. Germline V CDR1 and CDR2: MNHEY, SVGAGI. V shed 6 bases and J shed 3 bases, with 15 bases lying between them. The DNA for the CDR3 is TGTGCCAGCAGCTCTATTCAGGGAAACAATCAGCCCCAGCATTTT. This translates into CASSSIQGNNQPQHF.

V usage is TRBV7-3 and J usage is TRBJ2-7; weak D call: TRBD1 (6 bases). Germline V gene sequence: CDR1 SGHTA, CDR2 FQGTGA. The germline V and J ends were trimmed by 2 bases and 6 bases, with 14 bases remaining between them. This CDR3 has 14 amino acids. The CDR3 region has the DNA TGTGCCAGCAGCTTAGGGATTGCACAGGGCGAGCAGTACTTC. Amino acid sequence: CASSLGIAQGEQYF.